This passage covers 19 T cell receptor beta chains from one sample sequenced in a study of T cell responses to AZD1222 COVID-19 vaccine. The repertoire was sequenced with immunoSEQ multiplex PCR; TCRdb's copy has only in-frame clones and lacks some. This table has about 110,000 clones, around nine tenths appearing once. Here the sequenced sample was peripheral blood, taken 28 days after the second AZD1222 dose. The receptors originated from an adult who received the AZD1222 COVID-19 vaccine.

The chain is built from TRBV9 and TRBJ1-5; D is possibly TRBD1 (5 bases). Germline V gene sequence: CDR1 SGDLS, CDR2 YYNGEE. V was shortened by 3 bases and J by 0 bases, with 10 bases between the two germline ends. The CDR3 has 15 residues. The CDR3 sequence is CASSAGHHSNQPQHF. In DNA, the CDR3 is TGTGCCAGCAGCGCCGGACACCATAGCAATCAGCCCCAGCATTTT.

The chain has TRBV28 and TRBJ2-7; 9 nucleotides line up with TRBD1. Germline loops: CDR1 MDHEN, CDR2 SYDVKM. V lost 8 bases to trimming and J lost 3 bases; unmatched junction nucleotides: 8. The CDR3 length is 14 residues. The CDR3 DNA follows: TGTGCCAGCGTAAACAGGGGGCTTGGCTACGAGCAGTACTTC. Translated: CASVNRGLGYEQYF.

The chain couples TRBV18 to TRBJ2-3; no clear D. Trimming shortened V by 2 bases and J by 1 base, and 13 bases separated the two germline ends. In germline, CDR1 is KGHSH, CDR2 LQKENI. There are 16 residues in the CDR3. CDR3 in DNA: TGTGCCAGCTCACCAGGCCTGGACGCCGGCACAGATACGCAGTATTTT. Protein product: CASSPGLDAGTDTQYF.

The rearrangement links TRBV2 to TRBJ2-2, with 10 bases aligning to TRBD1. Germline lookup yields CDR1 SNHLY and CDR2 FYNNEI. The junction had 5 bases not matched to a gene; V was cut back by 6 bases and J by 4 bases. The CDR3 totals 15 residues. The CDR3 region is CASRAGTGVTGELFF. CDR3 coding DNA: TGTGCCAGCAGAGCCGGGACAGGGGTCACCGGGGAGCTGTTTTTT.

The rearrangement links TRBV6-5 to TRBJ1-5; TRBD1 matches 10 bases. Losses at the gene ends were 6 bases for V and 6 bases for J; bases not matched to a gene: 5. From germline, CDR1 is MNHEY and CDR2 SVGAGI. The CDR3 runs to 14 residues. CDR3 region: CASRGQGLGQPQHF. CDR3 nucleotide sequence: TGTGCCAGCAGGGGACAGGGGCTTGGTCAGCCCCAGCATTTT.

This clone came up a few times. This rearrangement joins TRBV28 to TRBJ1-5; weak D call: TRBD1 (5 bases). Trimming left V 4 bases short and J 0 bases short, with 16 bases between. CDR1 and CDR2 (germline): MDHEN, SYDVKM. The CDR3 spans 17 residues. CDR3 loop: CASSSWGRYYSNQPQHF. DNA of the CDR3: TGTGCCAGCAGTTCGTGGGGACGGTACTATAGCAATCAGCCCCAGCATTTT. The full variable domain, in which reference TRBV28 and TRBJ1-5 provide the parts outside the CDR3, is DVKVTQSSRYLVKRTGEKVFLECVQDMDHENMFWYRQDPGLGLRLIYFSYDVKMKEKGDIPEGYSVSREKKERFSLILESASTNQTSMYLCASSSWGRYYSNQPQHFGDGTRLSIL.

V usage is TRBV27 and J usage is TRBJ2-1; no clear D gene. The germline CDR1 and CDR2 sequences are MNHEY and SMNVEV (reference sequence). The CDR3 is made up of 13 amino acids. V lost 1 base, J lost 7 bases, and 8 bases lay in between. The CDR3 region has the DNA TGTGCCAGCAGTTTATTACAGCGAAATGAGCAGTTCTTC. Translating gives CASSLLQRNEQFF.

The chain carries TRBV6-1 and TRBJ2-5, with 8 bases identical to TRBD2. This CDR3 has 15 residues. Germline V lookup: CDR1 MNHNS, CDR2 SASEGT. The V and J ends lost 2 bases and 2 bases, in that order; junction bases with no gene match: 4. CDR3 protein: CASSEIPGGQETQYF. CDR3 coding DNA: TGTGCCAGCAGTGAAATCCCGGGAGGGCAAGAGACCCAGTACTTC.

This sequence joins TRBV28 and TRBJ1-5; D is perhaps TRBD1 (6 bases). The length of the CDR3 is 14 residues. Germline V gene data show CDR1 as MDHEN and CDR2 as SYDVKM. V was cut by 2 bases and J by 7 bases, with 12 bases left in between. The CDR3 nucleotides are TGTGCCAGCAGTTTAACAGGGATCCTCCAGCCCCAGCATTTT. Translating gives CASSLTGILQPQHF.

The rearrangement joins TRBV19 to TRBJ1-5, with TRBD1 identical over 8 bases. The CDR3 contains 16 residues. V shed 7 bases and J 0 bases; nucleotides not matched to a gene: 8. Germline CDR1 LNHDA, CDR2 SQIVND (reference sequence). CDR3 DNA sequence: TGTGCCAGTAAAGTCGACAGGGGCAATAGCAATCAGCCCCAGCATTTT. This translates into CASKVDRGNSNQPQHF. The complete variable domain, with remaining parts taken from reference TRBV19 and TRBJ1-5, reads DGGITQSPKYLFRKEGQNVTLSCEQNLNHDAMYWYRQDPGQGLRLIYYSQIVNDFQKGDIAEGYSVSREKKESFPLTVTSAQKNPTAFYLCASKVDRGNSNQPQHFGDGTRLSIL.

The V call is TRBV3-1 (or the pseudogene TRBV3-2), the J call TRBJ1-2; D ambiguous. Trimming took 1 base from V and 10 from J, leaving 10 bases between them. Germline values: CDR1 LGHDT, CDR2 YNNKEL (reference sequence). The CDR3 has 12 residues. Written as DNA, the CDR3 is TGTGCCAGCAGCCAAGGTGGCCTTCTCTACACCTTC. Translating gives CASSQGGLLYTF.

This chain links TRBV4-1 with TRBJ1-4; D gene unclear. The CDR3 loop spans 13 amino acids. V was clipped by 0 bases and J by 6 bases, with 5 bases between them. CDR1 is MGHRA, CDR2 YSYEKL, per germline. The CDR3 protein is CASSQELHEKLFF. The CDR3 coding sequence is TGCGCCAGCAGCCAAGAACTCCATGAAAAACTGTTTTTT.

The chain links TRBV5-1 to TRBJ1-2, with D possibly being TRBD1 (5 bases). The CDR3 totals 16 residues. Germline CDR1 is SGHRS and CDR2 is YFSETQ. V was clipped by 0 bases and J by 3 bases, with 15 bases between them. As DNA, the CDR3 is TGCGCCAGCAGCTTGGGATTCAACAGGCGCTACTATGGCTACACCTTC. This sequence encodes CASSLGFNRRYYGYTF.

J is TRBJ1-2 and V is TRBV19; D uncertain. With 5 bases removed from V and 8 bases from J, the gap between germline ends came to 18 bases. Germline CDR1 reads LNHDA; CDR2 reads SQIVND (reference sequence). The CDR3 totals 14 residues. The CDR3 loop is CASSPPDPARGYTF. The CDR3, as DNA: TGTGCCAGTAGTCCTCCCGACCCTGCTCGGGGCTACACCTTC.

This clone has just a few counts. The chain employs TRBV5-8 and TRBJ2-7; no firm D call. This CDR3 has 12 residues. Per germline, CDR1 SGHTS and CDR2 YDEGEE. The V end was cut by 0 bases, the J end by 4 bases, with 5 bases between. The CDR3 region has the DNA TGTGCCAGCAGCTTGGCGTCTTACGAGCAGTACTTC. Protein: CASSLASYEQYF.

A single count supports this clone. The chain joins TRBV30 to TRBJ1-3, with D possibly matching TRBD1 (6 bases). The CDR3 is 13 residues long. The germline V and J ends were trimmed by 1 base and 3 bases, with 7 bases remaining between them. CDR1 is GTSNPN, CDR2 SVGIG, per germline (reference sequence). In nucleotides, the CDR3 is TGTGCCTGGAGTGCAGGGGTTGGAAACACCATATATTTT. Its protein product is CAWSAGVGNTIYF.

The V and J genes are TRBV6-5 and TRBJ1-2; 8 bases match TRBD1. This CDR3 has 14 residues. V shed 6 bases and J 4 bases; nucleotides not matched to a gene: 7. From germline, CDR1 is MNHEY and CDR2 SVGAGI. The CDR3 loop is CASRRETGAYGYTF. In nucleotides, the CDR3 is TGTGCCAGCAGAAGAGAGACAGGGGCCTATGGCTACACCTTC.

This clone was observed a few times. The chain uses TRBV29-1 and TRBJ2-4; D is uncertain. In germline, CDR1 is SQVTM, CDR2 ANQGSEA. The CDR3 has 13 amino acids. Trimming removed 7 bases at V and 5 bases at J, with 15 bases between. DNA for the CDR3: TGCAGCGCCCTGCCTCAAATAGAAAACATTCAGTACTTC. It specifies CSALPQIENIQYF.

CDR3 protein: CASSELGHGLYEQYF. In nucleotides, the CDR3 is TGTGCCAGCAGTGAATTGGGACATGGCCTGTACGAGCAGTACTTC. The rearrangement uses TRBV2 and TRBJ2-7; D possibly corresponds to TRBD1 (6 bases). The CDR3 is made up of 15 amino acids. The V end was cut by 2 bases, the J end by 4 bases, with 15 bases between. The germline gives CDR1 SNHLY, CDR2 FYNNEI. The entire variable domain, with the rest obtained from reference TRBV2 and TRBJ2-7, is as follows: EPEVTQTPSHQVTQMGQEVILRCVPISNHLYFYWYRQILGQKVEFLVSFYNNEISEKSEIFDDQFSVERPDGSNFTLKIRSTKLEDSAMYFCASSELGHGLYEQYFGPGTRLTVT.